These 23 T cell receptor beta chains share one sample of origin, sequenced in a study of cytomegalovirus exposure and HLA in healthy donors. PCR primers comprised 60 Vbeta and 13 Jbeta primers. Method: immunoSEQ multiplex PCR; TCRdb's copy keeps in-frame clones and lacks some. Among around 100,000 clones listed, approximately 80% were seen once. The sample consisted of PBMCs. The receptors derive from a female donor in good health and CMV-seropositive.

This clone was detected once. The gene calls are TRBV27 and TRBJ2-3, with 10 positions matching TRBD1. CDR1 and CDR2 from the germline V gene are MNHEY and SMNVEV (reference sequence). CDR3 length equals 15 residues. V gave up 6 bases and J gave up 1 base; unmatched junction bases: 4. The CDR3 nucleotides read TGTGCCAGCAGAAAGACAGGGGGCCGCACAGATACGCAGTATTTT. It specifies CASRKTGGRTDTQYF.

The V call is TRBV6-5, the J call TRBJ1-1; D not certain. Looked up from germline, CDR1 is MNHEY and CDR2 is SVGAGI. The CDR3 covers 14 residues. The V end was cut by 4 bases, the J end by 1 base, with 10 bases between. CDR3 nucleotides: TGTGCCAGCAGTTTTGGCAGGAAGAACACTGAAGCTTTCTTT. Its protein product is CASSFGRKNTEAFF.

The genes are TRBV7-9 and TRBJ1-6, with D perhaps TRBD1 (6 bases). In germline, CDR1 is SEHNR, CDR2 FQNEAQ (reference sequence). CDR3 length: 15 residues. Trimming removed 7 bases from V and 13 bases from J, with 23 bases in between. The CDR3 DNA follows: TGTGCCAGCACCACGGCAGGGGTCTCATTGACGCCCCTCCACTTT. It specifies CASTTAGVSLTPLHF.

V gene TRBV7-2 combines with J gene TRBJ2-7, with D maybe TRBD2 (6 bases). CDR3 length: 17 amino acids. V was cut by 5 bases and J by 2 bases, with 22 bases left in between. In germline, CDR1 is SGHTA, CDR2 FQGNSA. CDR3 amino acids: CASSPPRAGPSTYEQYF. CDR3 DNA: TGTGCCAGCAGCCCACCCCGTGCGGGGCCTTCAACCTACGAGCAGTACTTC.

The rearrangement links TRBV6-6 to TRBJ2-1; possible D gene TRBD1, 6 bases. Trimming stripped 7 bases from V and 6 bases from J, with 16 bases between. CDR1 is MNHNY, CDR2 SVGAGI, per germline (reference sequence). This CDR3 is built from 14 residues. The CDR3 reads CASIDGPRGNEQFF. CDR3 nucleotides: TGTGCCAGCATCGACGGGCCCAGGGGCAATGAGCAGTTCTTC.

The rearrangement links TRBV6-1 to TRBJ1-2, with 7 positions matching TRBD1. The V and J ends lost 5 bases and 0 bases, in that order; junction bases with no gene match: 6. In germline, CDR1 is MNHNS, CDR2 SASEGT. The CDR3 consists of 15 residues. The CDR3 DNA reads as TGTGCCAGCAGTTCCCCAGGGGGGACTAACTATGGCTACACCTTC. It yields the protein CASSSPGGTNYGYTF.

This chain connects TRBV14 to TRBJ2-5, with 7 bases matching TRBD2. Germline CDR1 SGHDN, CDR2 FVKESK. Trimming cost V 0 bases and J 2 bases; bases outside gene matches: 3. The CDR3 consists of 15 residues. Written as DNA, the CDR3 is TGTGCCAGCAGCCAAGAAGTAGCGGGTCAAGAGACCCAGTACTTC. It translates to CASSQEVAGQETQYF.

The genes are TRBV5-4 and TRBJ2-5, with TRBD2 matching over 7 bases. J was trimmed by 1 base and V by 5 bases; bases with no gene match: 14. The CDR3 totals 17 residues. Germline loops: CDR1 SGHNT, CDR2 YYREEE (reference sequence). The CDR3 is CASSGDFGGGFQETQYF. As DNA, the CDR3 is TGTGCCAGCAGTGGCGACTTTGGGGGGGGGTTCCAAGAGACCCAGTACTTC. Combining the CDR3 with reference TRBV5-4 and TRBJ2-5 gives the whole variable domain ETGVTQSPTHLIKTRGQQVTLRCSSQSGHNTVSWYQQALGQGPQFIFQYYREEENGRGNFPPRFSGLQFPNYSSELNVNALELDDSALYLCASSGDFGGGFQETQYFGPGTRLLVL.

The J gene is TRBJ1-2, the V gene TRBV14, with unresolved D. V was clipped by 0 bases and J by 4 bases, with 6 bases between them. The germline V gene encodes CDR1 SGHDN and CDR2 FVKESK. This CDR3 has 13 residues. The CDR3 DNA sequence: TGTGCCAGCAGCCAAGATCCTTTCTATGGCTACACCTTC. This gives the protein CASSQDPFYGYTF.

The chain is built from TRBV11-2 and TRBJ1-1; D gene unclear. The CDR3 is made up of 13 amino acids. Trimming took 3 bases from V and 0 from J, leaving 5 bases between them. Per the germline V gene, CDR1 is SGHAT and CDR2 is FQNNGV. CDR3 coding DNA: TGTGCCAGCAGCTTCCTGTTGAACACTGAAGCTTTCTTT. Translated: CASSFLLNTEAFF.

The chain carries TRBV29-1 and TRBJ2-3, with a weak D call TRBD1 (5 bases). The germline V and J ends were trimmed by 6 bases and 8 bases, with 21 bases remaining between them. Germline assignment: CDR1 SQVTM and CDR2 ANQGSEA. CDR3 length: 14 residues. The CDR3 reads CSVYTGSTRGTQYF. DNA of the CDR3: TGCAGCGTCTATACAGGTAGTACGAGAGGTACGCAGTATTTT.

The genes are TRBV18 and TRBJ2-2; D perhaps matches TRBD1 (5 bases). The V end was cut by 4 bases, the J end by 1 base, with 10 bases between. Per the germline V gene, CDR1 is KGHSH and CDR2 is LQKENI. The CDR3 sequence is 15 residues long. The CDR3 region is CASSLRQGNTGELFF. CDR3 in DNA: TGTGCCAGCTCACTGCGGCAGGGGAACACCGGGGAGCTGTTTTTT.

The chain joins TRBV15 to TRBJ2-3, with D possibly TRBD2 on 7 matching bases. The CDR3 length is 13 residues. The V end was cut by 3 bases, the J end by 8 bases, with 12 bases between. CDR1 LNHNV and CDR2 YYDKDF come from the germline V gene (reference sequence). The CDR3 region is CATSSGGRGTQYF. The CDR3 nucleotides are TGTGCCACCAGCAGCGGGGGGCGGGGTACGCAGTATTTT.

The chain employs TRBV5-1 and TRBJ1-3; D gene unclear. Germline V gives CDR1 SGHRS, CDR2 YFSETQ. The CDR3 totals 15 residues. With 4 bases removed from V and 1 base from J, the gap between germline ends came to 12 bases. CDR3 sequence reads: CASSLPGSSGNTIYF. In DNA form, the CDR3 reads TGCGCCAGCAGCCTACCGGGTTCTTCTGGAAACACCATATATTTT.

The V call is TRBV7-6, the J call TRBJ2-7; TRBD2 aligns across 11 bases. Losses at the gene ends were 1 base for V and 4 bases for J; bases not matched to a gene: 18. This CDR3 contains 20 residues. CDR1 is SGHVS, CDR2 FNYEAQ, per germline. The CDR3 here is CASSLGGTGATLAGEYEQYF. The CDR3 nucleotides are TGTGCCAGCAGCTTAGGGGGGACAGGTGCGACACTAGCGGGGGAGTACGAGCAGTACTTC. Full variable domain (remainder filled in from reference TRBV7-6 and TRBJ2-7): GAGVSQSPRYKVTKRGQDVALRCDPISGHVSLYWYRQALGQGPEFLTYFNYEAQQDKSGLPNDRFSAERPEGSISTLTIQRTEQRDSAMYRCASSLGGTGATLAGEYEQYFGPGTRLTVT.

The chain combines TRBV30 with TRBJ2-7; D is perhaps TRBD2 (6 bases). V lost 7 bases, J lost 3 bases, and 10 bases lay in between. The CDR3 extends over 11 amino acids. Germline-derived CDR1 and CDR2 are GTSNPN and SVGIG (reference sequence). The CDR3 DNA is TGTGCCTACAAGGGAGGCTACGAGCAGTACTTC. This translates into CAYKGGYEQYF.

The chain uses TRBV30 and TRBJ2-1, with TRBD2 matching over 8 bases. V trimming: 0 bases; J trimming: 9 bases; junction bases outside the gene matches: 16. Germline CDR1 reads GTSNPN; CDR2 reads SVGIG (reference sequence). This CDR3 region has 17 residues. The chain's CDR3 is CAWSVPRGGPRAREQFF. The CDR3, as DNA: TGTGCCTGGAGTGTACCTCGGGGGGGGCCACGGGCCCGTGAGCAGTTCTTC.

V gene TRBV7-2 combines with J gene TRBJ1-1; D is perhaps TRBD1 (5 bases). V lost 5 bases and J 11 bases, leaving 24 bases between the germline ends. The CDR3 is 15 residues long. CDR1 is SGHTA, CDR2 FQGNSA, per germline. This CDR3 is CASSHGGAGVRDAFF. The CDR3 region has the DNA TGTGCCAGCAGCCACGGAGGGGCAGGTGTAAGGGACGCTTTCTTT.

This rearrangement joins TRBV19 to TRBJ1-5; D unresolved. The CDR3 loop spans 15 amino acids. Germline V gives CDR1 LNHDA, CDR2 SQIVND (reference sequence). V lost 3 bases, J lost 1 base, and 10 bases lay in between. The CDR3 DNA sequence: TGTGCCAGTAGTATCTCGACGAGGAGCAATCAGCCCCAGCATTTT. This codes for CASSISTRSNQPQHF.

This clone has a single count. This rearrangement joins TRBV7-2 to TRBJ2-2; 7 bases match TRBD2. Germline lookup yields CDR1 SGHTA and CDR2 FQGNSA. CDR3 length: 15 amino acids. V lost 0 bases and J lost 3; bases outside the gene matches: 1. Here the CDR3 DNA reads TGTGCCAGCAGCTTAGCGGCGGGGGACACCGGGGAGCTGTTTTTT. It codes for CASSLAAGDTGELFF.

The J gene is TRBJ1-2, the V gene TRBV11-2; no firm D call. The CDR3 consists of 13 residues. Germline V gives CDR1 SGHAT, CDR2 FQNNGV. V was trimmed by 5 bases and J by 8 bases, leaving 15 bases between them. Here the CDR3 DNA reads TGTGCCAGCAGCCCGTGGACTCACTTAGGCTACACCTTC. It encodes CASSPWTHLGYTF.

The V and J genes are TRBV7-6 and TRBJ2-7; D might be TRBD2 (5 bases). The V gene lost 5 bases and the J gene lost 3 bases, with 11 bases spanning the gap. The CDR3 runs 13 residues. Germline values: CDR1 SGHVS, CDR2 FNYEAQ. DNA of the CDR3: TGTGCCAGCAGCCCGGGGTTGGTCTACGAGCAGTACTTC. This gives the protein CASSPGLVYEQYF.

The chain carries TRBV6-5 and TRBJ1-1, with D perhaps matching TRBD1 (5 bases). Trimming took off 4 bases at V and 2 bases at J, with 14 bases between the two ends. Germline V gene data show CDR1 as MNHEY and CDR2 as SVGAGI. CDR3 size: 15 residues. In DNA, the CDR3 is TGTGCCAGCAGTTCCTACCTAGGGGTAAACACTGAAGCTTTCTTT. Its protein product is CASSSYLGVNTEAFF.